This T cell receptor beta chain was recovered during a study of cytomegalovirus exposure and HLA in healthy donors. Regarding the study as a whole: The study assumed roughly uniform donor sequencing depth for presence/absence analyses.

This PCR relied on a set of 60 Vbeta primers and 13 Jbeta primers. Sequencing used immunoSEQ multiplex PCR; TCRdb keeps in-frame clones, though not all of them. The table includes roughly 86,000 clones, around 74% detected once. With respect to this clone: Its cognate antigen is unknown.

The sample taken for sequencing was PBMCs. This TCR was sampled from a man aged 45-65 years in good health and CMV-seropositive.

The CDR3 here is CASSRGFGQGDGYTF. Written as DNA, the CDR3 is TGCGCCAGCAGCCGTGGATTTGGACAGGGAGACGGCTACACCTTC. The chain joins TRBV4-3 to TRBJ1-2; 8 nucleotides agree with TRBD1. Germline V lookup: CDR1 LGHNA, CDR2 YSLEER. The CDR3 covers 15 residues. The J segment lost 8 bases and the V segment lost 4 bases, leaving 12 bases of the junction unmatched.